This T cell receptor beta chain was captured by sequencing in a study of CD8+ T cells in alopecia areata. Whole-study context: Patients in the treated group were given tofacitinib by mouth, 5 to 10 mg twice a day.

Germline V gene data show CDR1 as MGHDK and CDR2 as SYGVNS. V was pared by 2 bases and J by 5 bases, with 3 bases of the junction left unmatched. The CDR3 length is 15 residues. Extraction and reverse transcription of RNA yielded cDNA as the sequencing template. Profiling relied on immunoSEQ multiplex PCR, and the TCRdb table lists in-frame clones only, not all of them. The repertoire includes 110,000 to 150,000 clones, nearly 55% of them detected once, and about 15% sits in the top ten. The treatment was: oral pan-JAK inhibitor, 5-10 mg twice daily. Investigators sorted PBMCs to obtain both CD4+ and CD8+ T cells.

The rearrangement uses TRBV25-1 and TRBJ1-4; 9 positions agree with TRBD1. The specimen comprised CD8+ T cells sorted from blood, sampled at week 4, from a patient treated with tofacitinib. This sequence originates from a human donor with alopecia areata. The DNA for the CDR3 is TGTGCCAGCAGTGAACTAGGGACAGGGAATGAAAAACTGTTTTTT. Translated, it gives CASSELGTGNEKLFF.